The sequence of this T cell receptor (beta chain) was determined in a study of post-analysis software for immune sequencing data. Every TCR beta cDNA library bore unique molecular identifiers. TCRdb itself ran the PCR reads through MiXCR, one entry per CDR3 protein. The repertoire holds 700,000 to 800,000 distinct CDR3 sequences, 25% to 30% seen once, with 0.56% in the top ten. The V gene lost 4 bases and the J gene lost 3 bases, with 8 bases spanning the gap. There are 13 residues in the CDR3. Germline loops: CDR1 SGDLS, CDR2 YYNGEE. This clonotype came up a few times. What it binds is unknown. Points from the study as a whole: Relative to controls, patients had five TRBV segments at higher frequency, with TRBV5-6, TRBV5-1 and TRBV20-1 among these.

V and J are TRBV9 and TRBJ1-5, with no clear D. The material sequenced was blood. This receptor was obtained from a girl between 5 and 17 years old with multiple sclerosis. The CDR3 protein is CASSKTLNQPQHF. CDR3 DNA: TGTGCCAGCAGCAAAACCCTCAATCAGCCCCAGCATTTT.